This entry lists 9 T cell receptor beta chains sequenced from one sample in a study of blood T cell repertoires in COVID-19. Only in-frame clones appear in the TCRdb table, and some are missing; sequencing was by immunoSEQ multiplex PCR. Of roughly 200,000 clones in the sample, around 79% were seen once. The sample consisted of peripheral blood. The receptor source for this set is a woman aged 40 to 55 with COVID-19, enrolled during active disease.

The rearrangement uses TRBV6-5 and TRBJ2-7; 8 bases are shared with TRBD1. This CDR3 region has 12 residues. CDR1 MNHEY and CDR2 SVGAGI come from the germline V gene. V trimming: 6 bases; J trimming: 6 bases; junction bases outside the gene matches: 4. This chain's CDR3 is CASSTQGGEQYF. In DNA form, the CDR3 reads TGTGCCAGCAGCACACAGGGGGGCGAGCAGTACTTC.

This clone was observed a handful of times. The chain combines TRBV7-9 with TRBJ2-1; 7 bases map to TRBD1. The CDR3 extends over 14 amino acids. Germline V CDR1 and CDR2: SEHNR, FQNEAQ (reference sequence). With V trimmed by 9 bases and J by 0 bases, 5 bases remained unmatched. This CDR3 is CASTTGDSYNEQFF. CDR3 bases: TGTGCCAGTACTACAGGGGACTCCTACAATGAGCAGTTCTTC.

DNA for the CDR3: TGCGCCAGCAGTAGTGTAGCGGGGGGGCATACGCAGTATTTT. It encodes CASSSVAGGHTQYF. This chain uses TRBV5-1 with TRBJ2-3; TRBD2 aligns across 11 bases. The V gene's germline CDR1 is SGHRS and CDR2 YFSETQ. V gave up 5 bases and J gave up 7 bases; unmatched junction bases: 6. The CDR3 consists of 14 residues.

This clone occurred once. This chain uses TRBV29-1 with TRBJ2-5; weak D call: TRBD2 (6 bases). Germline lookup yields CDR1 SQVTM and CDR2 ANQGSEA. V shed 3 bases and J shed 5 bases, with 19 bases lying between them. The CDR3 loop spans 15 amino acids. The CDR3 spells CSVDGPLAGLETQYF. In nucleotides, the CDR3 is TGCAGCGTTGACGGGCCCCTGGCGGGACTGGAGACCCAGTACTTC.

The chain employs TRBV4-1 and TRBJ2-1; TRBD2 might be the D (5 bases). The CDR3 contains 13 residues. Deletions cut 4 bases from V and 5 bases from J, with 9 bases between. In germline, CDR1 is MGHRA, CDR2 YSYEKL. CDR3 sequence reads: CASSPAGNNEQFF. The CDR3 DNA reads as TGCGCCAGCAGCCCGGCGGGTAACAATGAGCAGTTCTTC.

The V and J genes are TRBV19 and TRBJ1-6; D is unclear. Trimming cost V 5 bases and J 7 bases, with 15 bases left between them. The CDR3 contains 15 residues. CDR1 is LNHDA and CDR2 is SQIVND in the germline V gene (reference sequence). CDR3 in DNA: TGTGCCAGTAGTGTAGGAGGGCCGAAGAATTCACCCCTCCACTTT. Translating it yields CASSVGGPKNSPLHF.

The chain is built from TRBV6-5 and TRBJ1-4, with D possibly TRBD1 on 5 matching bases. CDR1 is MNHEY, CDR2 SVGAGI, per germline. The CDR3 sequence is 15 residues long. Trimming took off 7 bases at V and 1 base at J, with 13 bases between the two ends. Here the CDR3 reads CASTRDWGTNEKLFF. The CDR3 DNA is TGTGCCAGCACCCGGGACTGGGGAACTAATGAAAAACTGTTTTTT.

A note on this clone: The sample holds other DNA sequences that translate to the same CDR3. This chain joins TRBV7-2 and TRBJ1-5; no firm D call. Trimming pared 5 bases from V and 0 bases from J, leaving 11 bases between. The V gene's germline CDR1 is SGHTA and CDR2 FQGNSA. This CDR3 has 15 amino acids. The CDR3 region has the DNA TGTGCCAGCAGCCCTAGAGTAGGTAGCAATCAGCCCCAGCATTTT. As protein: CASSPRVGSNQPQHF. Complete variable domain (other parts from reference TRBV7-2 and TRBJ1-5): GAGVSQSPSNKVTEKGKDVELRCDPISGHTALYWYRQSLGQGLEFLIYFQGNSAPDKSGLPSDRFSAERTGGSVSTLTIQRTQQEDSAVYLCASSPRVGSNQPQHFGDGTRLSIL.

CDR3 amino acids: CASSSHPGLSNEQFF. The DNA for the CDR3 is TGTGCCAGCAGCTCGCACCCGGGACTCTCAAATGAGCAGTTCTTC. The chain is built from TRBV7-8 and TRBJ2-1, with a possible D match to TRBD2 (6 bases). The germline CDR1 and CDR2 sequences are SGHVS and FQNEAQ. V was clipped by 4 bases and J by 7 bases, with 17 bases between them. The CDR3 length is 15 residues.